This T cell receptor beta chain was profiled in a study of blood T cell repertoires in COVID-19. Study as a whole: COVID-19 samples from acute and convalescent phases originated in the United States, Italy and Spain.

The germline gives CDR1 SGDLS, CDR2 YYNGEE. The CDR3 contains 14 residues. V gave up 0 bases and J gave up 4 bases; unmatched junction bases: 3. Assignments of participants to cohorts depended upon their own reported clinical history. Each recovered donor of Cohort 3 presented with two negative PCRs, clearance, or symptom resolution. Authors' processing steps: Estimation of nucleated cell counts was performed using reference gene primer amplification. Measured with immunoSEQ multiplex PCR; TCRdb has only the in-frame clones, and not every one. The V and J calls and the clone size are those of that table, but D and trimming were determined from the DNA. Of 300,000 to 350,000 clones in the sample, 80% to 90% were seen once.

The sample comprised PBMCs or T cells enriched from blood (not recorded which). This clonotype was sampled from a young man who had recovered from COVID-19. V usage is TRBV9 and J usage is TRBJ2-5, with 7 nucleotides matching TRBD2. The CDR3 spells CASSVATGGETQYF. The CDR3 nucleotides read TGTGCCAGCAGCGTAGCTACGGGGGGAGAGACCCAGTACTTC.